Given below is one T cell receptor beta chain in context. At least ten counts were recorded for this clonotype. No antigen is known for it. No base quality values were provided; no much bigger clone lies one nucleotide off. This record belongs to a study of T-cell reconstitution after alpha-beta-depleted transplantation in children (dated by TCRdb to the mid-2010s). Broadly, across the study: Using TCR repertoire profiling, the study followed T-cell immune reconstitution in a quantitative way in children after TCRalphabeta/CD19-depleted allogeneic hematopoietic cell transplantation. Study-level results and caveats: In some patients, the high TCRbeta diversity seen at day 60 was put down to recipient T cells and intrathymic progenitors that had survived conditioning. The apparently early alphabetaT-cell count recovery about two months after transplant was reportedly dependent on only several hundred rapidly expanded clones derived from non-depleted graft cells. Hyperexpanded clone frequencies declined over subsequent months; after one year, T-cell counts and TCRbeta diversity were mostly attributed to newly produced T cells.

What the treatment or condition label conveys for this sample: allogeneic hematopoietic cell transplantation with graft depleted of TCRalphabeta T cells and CD19 B cells. Transplant recipients were children who received TCRalphabeta/CD19-depleted allogeneic hematopoietic cell grafts. The germline V gene provides CDR1 LGHNA and CDR2 YNFKEQ. V is clipped by 4 bases and J by 1 base, and the sequence between their germline boundaries is 10 bases long. CDR3 length: 14 amino acids, cysteine to phenylalanine. Of the read, only the CDR3 DNA is kept; its 42 bases are in frame from base 1. Receptors were amplified or captured by PCR. The sample was run on an Illumina HiSeq 2500. TCR library preparation used molecular barcoding, with unique molecular identifiers applied to normalize quantification of the TCRbeta repertoire. TCRdb trimmed the raw reads at Q25, called clones with MiXCR and kept productive beta chains. Entries that share a CDR3 protein sequence are merged under the most common genes and DNA. The sample has about 230,000 distinct CDR3 sequences on record, 9.5% to 13% of them singletons. In total, the top ten clones hold roughly 27% of the sample.

This specimen consisted of PBMCs, obtained before TCRalphabeta/CD19-depleted stem cell transplant. The receptor's source is a child younger than two with acute myeloid leukemia, due to receive a stem cell transplant. The chain is assembled from TRBV4-2 and TRBJ1-1, with the identity of the D gene unclear. In nucleotide form, the sequence is TGTGCCAGCAGCCTAAGAGCGGGGAACACTGAAGCTTTCTTT. Translated, this gives CASSLRAGNTEAFF.